This T cell receptor beta chain stems from a study of beta chain features in type 1 diabetes. Study-wide findings and caveats: Patients and controls would be equally affected if PCR favored shorter templates.

This clone was detected a few times. The antigen remains unidentified. Donors underwent one heparinised blood draw, around 100 mL on average. Reverse transcription of all isolated RNA meant that expressed TCRB transcripts were sequenced. The average output of naive, central memory and regulatory T cell samples was several million reads. Sequencing was performed with immunoSEQ multiplex PCR; in TCRdb, only in-frame clones are kept and a portion is missing. In the table there are 810,000 or so clones, roughly 15% of which are singletons. Germline V CDR1 and CDR2: ENHRY, SYGVKD. The CDR3 covers 14 residues. The trim removed 4 bases at V and 7 bases at J, leaving 8 bases unmatched.

The sequence was obtained from a woman aged 18 to 35 in good health. Sequencing was done on a sample of naive CD4+ T cells from blood. This sequence joins TRBV10-3 and TRBJ2-7; the match to TRBD1 covers 9 bases. In DNA form, the CDR3 reads TGTGCCATCAGTGGACGGGACAGGGATTCGGAGCAGTACTTC. Translation gives CAISGRDRDSEQYF.